This T cell receptor beta chain stems from a study of beta chain features in type 1 diabetes. Turning to this clone: Its antigen is unidentified.

What was sequenced were expressed TCRB transcripts, since all of the isolated RNA had been reverse transcribed. Some 3.6 million reads was the average for naive, central memory and regulatory T cell samples. Repertoires were generated with immunoSEQ multiplex PCR, while TCRdb's copy carries only in-frame clones and drops some. The table lists around 300,000 clones, roughly 11% of them singletons. Findings and caveats of the study: For TCRB rearrangement, an influence of HLA type remained unresolved here. In the patient group, naive, central memory and Treg TCRB repertoires seemed more alike than in the healthy donor group.

Sequencing input: naive CD4+ T cells from blood. This receptor was taken from a woman in her 30s in good health.

In nucleotides, the CDR3 is TGTGCCAGCAGCCTGAAGTCGGGGGTCACTGAAGCTTTCTTT. Its protein is CASSLKSGVTEAFF. The rearrangement joins TRBV2 to TRBJ1-1, with D possibly TRBD1 on 5 matching bases. This CDR3 has 14 amino acids. Deletions cut 6 bases from V and 4 bases from J, with 15 bases between. Germline V lookup: CDR1 SNHLY, CDR2 FYNNEI.